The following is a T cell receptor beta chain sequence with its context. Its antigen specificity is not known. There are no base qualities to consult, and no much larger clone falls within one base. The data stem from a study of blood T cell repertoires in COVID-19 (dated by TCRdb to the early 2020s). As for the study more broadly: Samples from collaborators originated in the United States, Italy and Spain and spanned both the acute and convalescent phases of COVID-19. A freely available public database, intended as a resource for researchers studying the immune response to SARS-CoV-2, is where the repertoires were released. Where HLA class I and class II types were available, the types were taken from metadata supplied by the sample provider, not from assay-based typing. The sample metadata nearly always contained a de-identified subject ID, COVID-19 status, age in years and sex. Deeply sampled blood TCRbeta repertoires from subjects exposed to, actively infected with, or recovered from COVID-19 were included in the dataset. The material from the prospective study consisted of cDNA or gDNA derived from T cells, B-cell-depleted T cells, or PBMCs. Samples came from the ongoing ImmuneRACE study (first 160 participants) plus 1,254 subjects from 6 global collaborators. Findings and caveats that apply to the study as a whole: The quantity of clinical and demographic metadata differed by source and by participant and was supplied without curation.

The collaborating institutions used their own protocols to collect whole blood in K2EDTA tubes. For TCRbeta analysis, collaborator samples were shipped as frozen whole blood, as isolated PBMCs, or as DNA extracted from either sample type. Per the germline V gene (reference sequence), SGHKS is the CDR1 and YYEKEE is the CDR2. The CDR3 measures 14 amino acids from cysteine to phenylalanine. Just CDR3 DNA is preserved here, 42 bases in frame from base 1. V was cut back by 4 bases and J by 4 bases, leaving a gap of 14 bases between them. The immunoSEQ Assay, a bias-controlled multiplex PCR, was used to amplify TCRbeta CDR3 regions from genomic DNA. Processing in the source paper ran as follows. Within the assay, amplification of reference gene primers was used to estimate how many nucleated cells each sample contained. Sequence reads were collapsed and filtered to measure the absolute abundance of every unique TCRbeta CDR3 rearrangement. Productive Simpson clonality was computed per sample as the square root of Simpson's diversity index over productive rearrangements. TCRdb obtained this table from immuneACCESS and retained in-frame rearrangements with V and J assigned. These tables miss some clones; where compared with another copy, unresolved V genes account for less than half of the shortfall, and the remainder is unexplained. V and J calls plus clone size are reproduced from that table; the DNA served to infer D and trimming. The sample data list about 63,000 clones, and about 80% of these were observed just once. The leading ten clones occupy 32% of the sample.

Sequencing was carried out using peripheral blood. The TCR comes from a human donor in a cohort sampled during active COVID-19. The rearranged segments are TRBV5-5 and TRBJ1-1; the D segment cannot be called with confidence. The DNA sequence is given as TGTGCCAGCAGCCCCCGGAACTATGGCACTGAAGCTTTCTTT. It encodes CASSPRNYGTEAFF.